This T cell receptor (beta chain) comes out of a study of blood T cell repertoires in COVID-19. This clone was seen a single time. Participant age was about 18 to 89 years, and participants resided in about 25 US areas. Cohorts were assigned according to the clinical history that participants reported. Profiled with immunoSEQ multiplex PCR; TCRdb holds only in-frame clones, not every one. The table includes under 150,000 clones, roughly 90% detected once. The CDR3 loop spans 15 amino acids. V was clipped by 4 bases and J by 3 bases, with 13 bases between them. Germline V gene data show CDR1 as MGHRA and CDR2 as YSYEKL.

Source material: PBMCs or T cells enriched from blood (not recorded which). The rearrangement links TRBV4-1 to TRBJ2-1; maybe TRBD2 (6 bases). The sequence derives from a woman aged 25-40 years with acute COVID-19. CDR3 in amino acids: CASSLRDFDYNEQFF. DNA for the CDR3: TGCGCCAGCAGCCTCCGGGACTTCGACTACAATGAGCAGTTCTTC.